A selection of T cell receptor beta chains follows, all from one sample in a study of molecular identifiers for immune sequencing clone quantification. TCRdb reprocessed the PCR reads via MiXCR and lists one record per CDR3 protein. Among about 100,000 distinct CDR3 sequences listed, under 40% were seen once. The sequencing input was naive CD8+ T cells from blood, with Jurkat cell RNA spiked in. The receptors were sampled from a human donor in good health. Some libraries in this study had Jurkat cell RNA spiked in. Each CDR3 is given with its conserved first and last residue. The D gene is left open where the match is weak. Clone size appears in some rows only: once, few, many, or a class for an expanded clone.

>TRBV28|TRBJ2-7|TRBD2|NA|15
CASSPLGTSFYEQYF
TGTGCCAGCAGCCCCCTGGGGACTAGCTTTTACGAGCAGTACTTC
>TRBV7-6|TRBJ2-7|NA|many|13
CASSLAPTYEQYF
TGTGCCAGCAGCTTAGCCCCGACCTACGAGCAGTACTTC
>TRBV12-3/TRBV12-4|TRBJ1-1|TRBD1|once|15
CASRLTTGGNTEAFF
TGTGCCAGCAGATTAACAACAGGGGGCAATACTGAAGCTTTCTTT
>TRBV7-8|TRBJ2-3|TRBD1|few|16
CASSKGAVDFTDTQYF
TGTGCCAGCAGTAAGGGGGCGGTAGATTTCACAGATACGCAGTATTTT
>TRBV6-5|TRBJ2-7|NA|medium-sized|16
CASSYGWADMRDEQYF
TGTGCCAGCAGTTACGGATGGGCAGATATGAGGGACGAGCAGTACTTC
>TRBV28|TRBJ2-7|NA|many|14
CASSSRRSPYEQYF
TGTGCCAGCAGTTCCAGGAGGTCGCCCTACGAGCAGTACTTC
>TRBV9|TRBJ2-2|TRBD2|few|19
CASSPTGTSGTNTVGELFF
TGTGCCAGCAGCCCAACCGGGACTAGCGGAACCAACACCGTCGGGGAGCTGTTTTTT
>TRBV2|TRBJ2-7|NA|few|13
CASSERADYEQYF
TGTGCCAGCAGTGAACGGGCAGACTACGAGCAGTACTTC
>TRBV6-1|TRBJ2-3|NA|many|13
CASSASSTDTQYF
TGTGCCAGCAGCGCATCTAGCACAGATACGCAGTATTTT
>TRBV12-3/TRBV12-4|TRBJ2-6|NA|NA|17
CASFPGGGRSGAIVLTF
TGTGCCAGCTTTCCCGGGGGCGGACGCTCTGGGGCCATCGTCCTGACTTTC
>TRBV28|TRBJ1-2|TRBD1|NA|14
CASRRQGEYYGYTF
TGTGCCAGCAGGAGACAGGGTGAATACTATGGCTACACCTTC
>TRBV2|TRBJ2-5|NA|NA|15
CASRNLVGSEETRYF
TGTGCCAGCAGGAATCTTGTTGGGTCGGAAGAGACCCGGTACTTC
>TRBV7-2|TRBJ2-7|TRBD2|many|15
CASSSWGGSSYEQYF
TGTGCCAGCAGCTCGTGGGGGGGTAGCTCCTACGAGCAGTACTTC
>TRBV11-2|TRBJ2-2|NA|NA|13
CVSSLGTPDGLFF
TGTGTCAGCAGCTTAGGGACCCCCGACGGGCTGTTTTTT
>TRBV7-2|TRBJ1-5|TRBD1|NA|15
CASSTGTGGTQPQHF
TGTGCCAGCAGCACCGGGACAGGGGGCACTCAGCCCCAGCATTTT
>TRBV28|TRBJ1-5|TRBD1|NA|13
CATHRQGNQPQHF
TGTGCCACCCACAGACAGGGGAATCAGCCCCAGCATTTT
>TRBV4-1|TRBJ2-7|TRBD2|NA|15
CASSQVGGAGYEQHF
TGCGCCAGCAGCCAAGTCGGGGGAGCGGGGTACGAGCAGCACTTC
>TRBV7-6|TRBJ1-3|NA|NA|14
CASSLGDPGGTIYF
TGTGCCAGCAGCTTAGGGGACCCCGGTGGCACCATATATTTT
>TRBV4-3|TRBJ2-7|NA|NA|21
CASSQDTPAVGVGSWPYEQYF
TGCGCCAGCAGCCAAGATACACCCGCGGTTGGGGTGGGAAGTTGGCCCTACGAGCAGTACTTC
>TRBV18|TRBJ1-2|NA|NA|13
CASSPGHNYGYTF
TGTGCCAGCTCACCAGGGCACAACTATGGCTACACCTTC
>TRBV2|TRBJ2-1|NA|NA|11
CASSFTGEQFF
TGTGCCAGCAGTTTCACCGGTGAGCAGTTCTTC
>TRBV28|TRBJ1-5|TRBD1|few|15
CASSLQGQGDQPQHF
TGTGCCAGCAGTTTGCAGGGACAGGGGGATCAGCCCCAGCATTTT
>TRBV29-1|TRBJ2-1|NA|NA|14
CSVKATYSYNEQFF
TGCAGCGTTAAGGCTACTTACTCCTACAATGAGCAGTTCTTC
>TRBV7-9|TRBJ2-3|TRBD2|many|14
CASSFAGVTDTQYF
TGTGCCAGCAGCTTTGCGGGAGTCACAGATACGCAGTATTTT
>TRBV11-2|TRBJ2-7|NA|few|14
CASTVTEGGPEQYF
TGTGCCAGCACCGTCACGGAGGGGGGGCCCGAGCAGTACTTC
>TRBV2|TRBJ2-3|NA|few|11
CASSTTDTQYF
TGTGCCAGCAGTACCACAGATACGCAGTATTTT
>TRBV5-1|TRBJ2-2|NA|many|11
CASRVTGELFF
TGCGCCAGCAGAGTCACCGGGGAGCTGTTTTTT
>TRBV20-1|TRBJ2-5|NA|NA|11
CSANAGETQYF
TGCAGTGCTAACGCCGGAGAGACCCAGTACTTC
>TRBV2|TRBJ2-7|NA|many|11
CASGGSYEQYF
TGTGCCAGCGGGGGCAGCTACGAGCAGTACTTC
>TRBV7-2|TRBJ1-2|NA|many|14
CASSLLDGPSDYTF
TGTGCCAGCAGCCTGCTAGACGGGCCATCTGACTACACCTTC
>TRBV20-1|TRBJ2-4|NA|few|16
CSASPPGQPDGNIQYF
TGCAGTGCTAGTCCCCCCGGACAGCCCGACGGGAACATTCAGTACTTC
>TRBV6-2/TRBV6-3|TRBJ2-1|TRBD2|NA|18
CASRRKAGGAPKNNEQFF
TGTGCCAGCAGGAGAAAAGCGGGAGGAGCCCCGAAAAACAATGAGCAGTTCTTC
>TRBV10-3|TRBJ2-7|NA|NA|14
CAISESGGGYGQYF
TGTGCCATCAGTGAGTCGGGCGGGGGCTACGGGCAGTACTTC
>TRBV5-6|TRBJ2-1|TRBD1|once|14
CASSLGTGSEPQFF
TGTGCCAGCAGCTTGGGGACAGGGTCAGAGCCCCAGTTCTTC
>TRBV6-6|TRBJ1-5|NA|many|15
CASRYRDGSNQPQHF
TGTGCCAGCAGATATAGGGACGGTAGCAATCAGCCCCAGCATTTT
>TRBV11-2|TRBJ2-1|NA|few|12
CASSPSRTEQFF
TGTGCCAGCAGCCCGTCGCGGACCGAGCAGTTCTTC
>TRBV4-3|TRBJ2-3|NA|NA|17
CASSQDERGVGTDTQYF
TGCGCCAGCAGCCAAGATGAAAGGGGGGTAGGCACAGATACGCAGTATTTT
>TRBV6-5|TRBJ1-1|NA|many|13
CASSPSLDTEAFF
TGTGCCAGCAGTCCCAGTCTGGACACTGAAGCTTTCTTT
>TRBV5-1|TRBJ2-3|NA|many|12
CASKYGTDTQYF
TGCGCCAGCAAATACGGGACAGATACGCAGTATTTT
>TRBV20-1|TRBJ2-5|TRBD2|NA|17
CSARDFLLAGEMETQYF
TGCAGTGCTAGAGATTTTCTGCTAGCGGGAGAGATGGAGACCCAGTACTTC
>TRBV28|TRBJ2-6|NA|NA|16
CASRDFKVSGANVLTF
TGTGCCAGCAGAGATTTCAAGGTTTCTGGGGCCAACGTCCTGACTTTC